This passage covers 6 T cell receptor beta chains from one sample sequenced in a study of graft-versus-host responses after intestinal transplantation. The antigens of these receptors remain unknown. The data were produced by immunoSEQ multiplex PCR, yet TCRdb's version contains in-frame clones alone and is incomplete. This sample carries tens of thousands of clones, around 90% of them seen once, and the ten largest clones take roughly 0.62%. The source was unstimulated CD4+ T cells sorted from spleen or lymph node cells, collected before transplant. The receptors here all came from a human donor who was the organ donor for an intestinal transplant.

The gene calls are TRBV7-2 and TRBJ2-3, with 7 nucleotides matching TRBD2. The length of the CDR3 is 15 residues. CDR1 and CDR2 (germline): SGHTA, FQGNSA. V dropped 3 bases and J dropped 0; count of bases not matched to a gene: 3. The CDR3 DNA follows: TGTGCCAGCAGCTTCGGGAGGACTAGCACAGATACGCAGTATTTT. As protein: CASSFGRTSTDTQYF.

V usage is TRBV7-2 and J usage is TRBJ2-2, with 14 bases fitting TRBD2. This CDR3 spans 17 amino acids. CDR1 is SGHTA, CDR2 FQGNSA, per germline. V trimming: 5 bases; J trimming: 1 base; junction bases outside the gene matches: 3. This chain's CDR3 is CASSLGTSGRNTGELFF. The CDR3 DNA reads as TGTGCCAGCAGCCTAGGGACTAGCGGGAGGAACACCGGGGAGCTGTTTTTT. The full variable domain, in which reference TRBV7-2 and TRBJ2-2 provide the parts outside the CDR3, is GAGVSQSPSNKVTEKGKDVELRCDPISGHTALYWYRQSLGQGLEFLIYFQGNSAPDKSGLPSDRFSAERTGGSVSTLTIQRTQQEDSAVYLCASSLGTSGRNTGELFFGEGSRLTVL.

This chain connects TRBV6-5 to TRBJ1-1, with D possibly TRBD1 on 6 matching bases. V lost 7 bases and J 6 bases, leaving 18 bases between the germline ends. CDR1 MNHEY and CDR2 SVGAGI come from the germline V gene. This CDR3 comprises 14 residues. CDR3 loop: CASNNPRGRAEAFF. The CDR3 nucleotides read TGTGCCAGCAACAACCCCAGGGGTAGGGCTGAAGCTTTCTTT.

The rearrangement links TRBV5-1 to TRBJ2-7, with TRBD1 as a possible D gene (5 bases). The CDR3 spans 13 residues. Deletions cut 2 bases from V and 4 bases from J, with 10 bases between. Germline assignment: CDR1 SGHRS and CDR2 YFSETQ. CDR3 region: CASSFDRTYEQYF. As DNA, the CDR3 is TGCGCCAGCAGCTTCGACAGAACATACGAGCAGTACTTC.

CDR3 residues: CASSLPGQNEKLFF. Written as DNA, the CDR3 is TGTGCCAGCAGCTTGCCGGGACAGAATGAAAAACTGTTTTTT. The rearrangement links TRBV7-9 to TRBJ1-4, with 7 positions matching TRBD1. V lost 3 bases to trimming and J lost 5 bases; unmatched junction nucleotides: 3. Germline V lookup: CDR1 SEHNR, CDR2 FQNEAQ (reference sequence). CDR3 length equals 14 residues.

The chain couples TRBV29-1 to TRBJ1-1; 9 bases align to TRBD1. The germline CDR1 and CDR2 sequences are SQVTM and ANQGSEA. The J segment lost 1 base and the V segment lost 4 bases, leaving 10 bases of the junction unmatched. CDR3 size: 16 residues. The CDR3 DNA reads TGCAGCGTTGCGCCACGGACAGGGGTAAGGAACACTGAAGCTTTCTTT. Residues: CSVAPRTGVRNTEAFF.